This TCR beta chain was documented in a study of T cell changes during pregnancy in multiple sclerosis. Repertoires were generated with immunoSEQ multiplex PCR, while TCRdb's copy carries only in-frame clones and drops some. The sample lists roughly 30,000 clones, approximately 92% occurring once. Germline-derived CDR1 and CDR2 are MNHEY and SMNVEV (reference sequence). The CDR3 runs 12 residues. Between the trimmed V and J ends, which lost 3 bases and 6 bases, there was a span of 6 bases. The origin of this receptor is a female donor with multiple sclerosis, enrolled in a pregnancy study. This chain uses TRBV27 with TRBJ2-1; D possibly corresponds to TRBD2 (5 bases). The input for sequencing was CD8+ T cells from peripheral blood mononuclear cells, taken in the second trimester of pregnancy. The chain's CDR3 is CASSFEGNEQFF. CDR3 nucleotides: TGTGCCAGCAGTTTTGAGGGCAATGAGCAGTTCTTC.